Shown below are 18 T cell receptor beta chains from a single sample sequenced in a study of cytomegalovirus exposure and HLA in healthy donors. The study ran its PCR with 60 Vbeta and 13 Jbeta primers. Only in-frame clones appear in the TCRdb table, and some are missing; sequencing was by immunoSEQ multiplex PCR. The sample consists of more than 100,000 clones, 76% of them appearing once. The sequencing sample was made of PBMCs. The receptors derive from a female donor in good health and CMV-seropositive.

The rearrangement uses TRBV6-6 and TRBJ1-2, with D uncertain. Trimming removed 6 bases from V and 8 bases from J, with 13 bases in between. Germline values: CDR1 MNHNY, CDR2 SVGAGI (reference sequence). This CDR3 has 12 amino acids. CDR3 amino acids: CASSVPGYGYTF. DNA of the CDR3: TGTGCCAGCAGCGTCCCGGGTTACGGCTACACCTTC.

V usage is TRBV21-1 and J usage is TRBJ2-7; TRBD1 is the table's D call, not checked against the DNA. TRBV21-1 is labeled a pseudogene. CDR3 length: 16 amino acids. CDR3 nucleotides: TGTGCCAGCATTCCACAGGGGGCATCACCCTTCTACGAGCAGTACTTC. Translating gives CASIPQGASPFYEQYF.

In DNA form, the CDR3 reads TGTGCCAGCAGGGTGACAGGGCTAAATTCACCCCTCCACTTT. It codes for CASRVTGLNSPLHF. The chain uses TRBV2 and TRBJ1-6; 7 bases map to TRBD1. The trim removed 6 bases at V and 7 bases at J, leaving 6 bases unmatched. This CDR3 contains 14 residues. Germline values: CDR1 SNHLY, CDR2 FYNNEI.

The chain has TRBV5-1 and TRBJ1-2; tentatively, D is TRBD1 (5 bases). The CDR3 sequence is 14 residues long. V lost 1 base to trimming and J lost 3 bases, with 10 bases between them. Germline loops: CDR1 SGHRS, CDR2 YFSETQ. The CDR3 sequence: CASSLSTGDYGYTF. CDR3 nucleotide sequence: TGCGCCAGCAGCTTGTCTACGGGGGACTATGGCTACACCTTC.

Turning to this clone: An end of the junction differs from the germline gene, which may be a read error. The chain recombines TRBV7-9 with TRBJ1-4; tentatively, D is TRBD1 (5 bases). The CDR3 consists of 15 residues. Per the germline V gene, CDR1 is SEHNR and CDR2 is FQNEAQ (reference sequence). The CDR3 DNA reads as TGTTCCAGCAGCTTAGAGACAGCCGATAATGAAAAACTGTTTTTT. Translated: CSSSLETADNEKLFF. Based on the CDR3 plus reference TRBV7-9 and TRBJ1-4, the full variable domain is DTGVSQNPRHKITKRGQNVTFRCDPISEHNRLYWYRQTLGQGPEFLTYFQNEAQLEKSRLLSDRFSAERPKGSFSTLEIQRTEQGDSAMYLCSSSLETADNEKLFFGSGTQLSVL.

The chain has TRBV5-1 and TRBJ2-1; D ambiguous. The germline V gene has CDR1 SGHRS and CDR2 YFSETQ. The CDR3 extends over 12 amino acids. Trimming took off 0 bases at V and 12 bases at J, with 10 bases between the two ends. The CDR3: CASSLAISRQFF. In DNA form, the CDR3 reads TGCGCCAGCAGCTTGGCCATTAGTAGGCAGTTCTTC.

This sequence joins TRBV30 and TRBJ1-4, with 8 bases that match TRBD1. The CDR3 is 15 amino acids. V was clipped by 7 bases and J by 1 base; unmatched bases: 8. Germline V CDR1 and CDR2: GTSNPN, SVGIG (reference sequence). Here the CDR3 DNA reads TGTGCCTCAGTCGGACAGGGTTTAACTAATGAAAAACTGTTTTTT. Its translation: CASVGQGLTNEKLFF.

V usage is TRBV30 and J usage is TRBJ2-5; 7 positions agree with TRBD1. Germline CDR1 reads GTSNPN; CDR2 reads SVGIG (reference sequence). Germline trimming cut 1 base from V and 7 bases from J; bases unmatched to any gene: 6. The length of the CDR3 is 13 residues. The CDR3 nucleotides are TGTGCCTGGAGTGGAGGGGGCTGGGGGACCCAGTACTTC. Amino acids: CAWSGGGWGTQYF.

This clone was seen a handful of times. The rearrangement uses TRBV5-6 and TRBJ2-4, with D possibly being TRBD2 (5 bases). The CDR3 is 17 residues long. Germline V CDR1 and CDR2: SGHDT, YYEEEE. V was pared by 0 bases and J by 6 bases, with 19 bases between. CDR3 region: CASSLDVRRYSGNIQYF. The CDR3 DNA is TGTGCCAGCAGCTTGGACGTCAGGAGGTATTCGGGAAACATTCAGTACTTC. Using reference TRBV5-6 and TRBJ2-4 for the parts outside the CDR3, the full variable domain is DAGVTQSPTHLIKTRGQQVTLRCSPKSGHDTVSWYQQALGQGPQFIFQYYEEEERQRGNFPDRFSGHQFPNYSSELNVNALLLGDSALYLCASSLDVRRYSGNIQYFGAGTRLSVL.

V usage is TRBV6-1 and J usage is TRBJ1-1; TRBD1 might be the D (6 bases). CDR1 is MNHNS and CDR2 is SASEGT in the germline V gene. Trimming took 5 bases from V and 0 from J, leaving 10 bases between them. The CDR3 extends over 14 amino acids. DNA for the CDR3: TGTGCCAGCAGTTATTGGGGGCTGAACACTGAAGCTTTCTTT. Protein: CASSYWGLNTEAFF.

CDR3 bases: TGTGCCTGGAGTGTATTTTGGGGGCGAGAGCAGTACTTC. Amino acids: CAWSVFWGREQYF. The chain has TRBV30 and TRBJ2-7; weak D call: TRBD1 (6 bases). The germline V gene encodes CDR1 GTSNPN and CDR2 SVGIG (reference sequence). The V end lost 0 bases, the J end lost 7 bases, and 13 bases lay between the germline ends. The CDR3 covers 13 residues. Full variable domain (outside the CDR3, taken from reference TRBV30 and TRBJ2-7): SQTIHQWPATLVQPVGSPLSLECTVEGTSNPNLYWYRQAAGRGLQLLFYSVGIGQISSEVPQNLSASRPQDRQFILSSKKLLLSDSGFYLCAWSVFWGREQYFGPGTRLTVT.

The chain carries TRBV19 and TRBJ2-7; 8 bases fit TRBD1. V lost 2 bases, J lost 6 bases, and 6 bases stayed unmatched. CDR1 is LNHDA and CDR2 is SQIVND in the germline V gene (reference sequence). The CDR3 loop spans 14 amino acids. This chain's CDR3 is CASSILQGVGEQYF. The CDR3 region has the DNA TGTGCCAGTAGTATATTACAGGGGGTTGGCGAGCAGTACTTC.

The chain is built from TRBV30 and TRBJ2-7; D is undetermined. V lost 3 bases, J lost 7 bases, and 19 bases lay in between. Germline V CDR1 and CDR2: GTSNPN, SVGIG (reference sequence). The CDR3 is 14 residues long. CDR3 DNA: TGTGCCTGGAGCGACGTGGCGACCCCGAGGGAGCAGTACTTC. Amino acid sequence: CAWSDVATPREQYF.

This clone was detected a few times. The J gene is TRBJ2-7, the V gene TRBV7-9, with D possibly matching TRBD2 (6 bases). Germline-derived CDR1 and CDR2 are SEHNR and FQNEAQ (reference sequence). The CDR3 runs to 15 residues. Trimming took 5 bases from V and 4 from J, leaving 18 bases between them. The DNA for the CDR3 is TGTGCCAGCAGCCCAGTGGGCGGGGAATGGTACGAGCAGTACTTC. Encoded protein: CASSPVGGEWYEQYF. The variable domain in full, completed from reference TRBV7-9 and TRBJ2-7, reads DTGVSQNPRHKITKRGQNVTFRCDPISEHNRLYWYRQTLGQGPEFLTYFQNEAQLEKSRLLSDRFSAERPKGSFSTLEIQRTEQGDSAMYLCASSPVGGEWYEQYFGPGTRLTVT.

The chain links TRBV5-1 to TRBJ2-5, with D possibly matching TRBD1 (6 bases). CDR3 length: 16 amino acids. The V and J ends lost 0 bases and 5 bases respectively, with 17 bases between them. From germline, CDR1 is SGHRS and CDR2 YFSETQ. The CDR3 spells CASSLEYREVRETQYF. The CDR3 DNA is TGCGCCAGCAGCTTGGAGTACAGGGAAGTTCGGGAGACCCAGTACTTC.

To note about this clone: Other nucleotide sequences in the sample specify the same CDR3. The rearrangement uses TRBV18 and TRBJ1-1, with a possible D match to TRBD1 (6 bases). The CDR3 is made up of 15 amino acids. Trimming left V 2 bases short and J 4 bases short, with 14 bases between. CDR1 is KGHSH and CDR2 is LQKENI in the germline V gene. The CDR3 bases are TGTGCCAGCTCACCAGGAACAGGGAAGGGCACTGAAGCTTTCTTT. Translation: CASSPGTGKGTEAFF.

The chain carries TRBV19 and TRBJ2-1; TRBD2 aligns across 11 bases. Germline V lookup: CDR1 LNHDA, CDR2 SQIVND (reference sequence). The ends lost 8 bases at V and 6 bases at J; junction bases unmatched: 3. This CDR3 has 13 residues. This CDR3 reads CASRLAGFNEQFF. Written as DNA, the CDR3 is TGTGCCAGTCGACTAGCGGGATTCAATGAGCAGTTCTTC.

This rearrangement joins TRBV28 to TRBJ1-4; D not resolved. The CDR3 extends over 12 amino acids. Germline V gene lookup returns CDR1 MDHEN and CDR2 SYDVKM. Trimming stripped 1 base from V and 10 bases from J, with 7 bases between. DNA for the CDR3: TGTGCCAGCAGTTTATTTGCCGGAAAACTGTTTTTT. It codes for CASSLFAGKLFF. Combining the CDR3 with reference TRBV28 and TRBJ1-4 gives the whole variable domain DVKVTQSSRYLVKRTGEKVFLECVQDMDHENMFWYRQDPGLGLRLIYFSYDVKMKEKGDIPEGYSVSREKKERFSLILESASTNQTSMYLCASSLFAGKLFFGSGTQLSVL.